This is a list of T cell receptor beta chains from one sample in a study of cytomegalovirus exposure and HLA in healthy donors. This table comes from immunoSEQ multiplex PCR, and its TCRdb copy is limited to in-frame clones, with some not included. Seen here are under 200,000 clones, about 80% observed once, and the top ten hold approximately 0.7%. The specimen was PBMCs. Every receptor here comes from a woman aged 40-49 years in good health and CMV-seronegative. The CDR3 runs from the conserved cysteine through the conserved F or W. D genes are given only for firm matches. Some rows have no size entry. The others give once, few or many, or a class for an expanded clone.

D gene: .
V gene: TRBV7-3
J gene: TRBJ2-7
clone size: .
CDR3 DNA: TGTGCCAGCAGCGAGGGCGGGGGCGTGGAGCAGTACTTC
CDR3 protein: CASSEGGGVEQYF

D gene: .
V gene: TRBV28
J gene: TRBJ1-5
clone size: .
CDR3 DNA: TGTGCCAGCAGTTTATTGGGGGCTCGGCAGCCCCAGCATTTT
CDR3 protein: CASSLLGARQPQHF

D gene: TRBD1
V gene: TRBV5-6
J gene: TRBJ2-7
clone size: .
CDR3 DNA: TGTGCCAGCAGCCTGGAAACAGGGGTACCGGCAGGTGAGCAGTACTTC
CDR3 protein: CASSLETGVPAGEQYF

D gene: .
V gene: TRBV6-5
J gene: TRBJ1-5
clone size: .
CDR3 DNA: TGTGCCAGCAGTTACGCGGGGAGCAATCAGCCCCAGCATTTT
CDR3 protein: CASSYAGSNQPQHF

D gene: .
V gene: TRBV10-3
J gene: TRBJ1-2
clone size: .
CDR3 DNA: TGTGCCATCAGTGAGTCCTCTACCAGGATCGGCTACACCTTC
CDR3 protein: CAISESSTRIGYTF

D gene: .
V gene: TRBV29-1
J gene: TRBJ2-3
clone size: .
CDR3 DNA: TGCAGCGTTGAATTGGGATTTAGCGGCACAGATACGCAGTATTTT
CDR3 protein: CSVELGFSGTDTQYF

D gene: .
V gene: TRBV5-1
J gene: TRBJ2-7
clone size: few
CDR3 DNA: TGCGCCAGCAGCCCAGACAGGTTAGCCTACGAGCAGTACTTC
CDR3 protein: CASSPDRLAYEQYF

D gene: .
V gene: TRBV5-6
J gene: TRBJ1-1
clone size: .
CDR3 DNA: TGTGCCAGCAGCCAAAGGGGGGGCACTGAAGCTTTCTTT
CDR3 protein: CASSQRGGTEAFF

D gene: TRBD1
V gene: TRBV30
J gene: TRBJ1-2
clone size: .
CDR3 DNA: TGTGCCTGGAGTTTCCAGGGGGCCTATGGAGGCTACACCTTC
CDR3 protein: CAWSFQGAYGGYTF

D gene: .
V gene: TRBV12-5
J gene: TRBJ2-1
clone size: .
CDR3 DNA: TGTGCTAGTGGTCCCCCTGGGTCGGGCTCCTACAATGAGCAGTTCTTC
CDR3 protein: CASGPPGSGSYNEQFF

D gene: .
V gene: TRBV19
J gene: TRBJ2-2
clone size: .
CDR3 DNA: TGTGCCAGTAGTCTAAGTCCAGGGGAATACGGGGAGCTGTTTTTT
CDR3 protein: CASSLSPGEYGELFF

D gene: .
V gene: TRBV6-6
J gene: TRBJ1-3
clone size: .
CDR3 DNA: TGTGCCAGCCTCTTTAGCAGTTATATTACATTT
CDR3 protein: CASLFSSYITF

D gene: TRBD1
V gene: TRBV7-2
J gene: TRBJ2-5
clone size: .
CDR3 DNA: TGTGCCAGCAGCTTGGGTGCTGGGACAGCCCAAGGGGAGACCCAGTACTTC
CDR3 protein: CASSLGAGTAQGETQYF

D gene: TRBD1
V gene: TRBV10-2
J gene: TRBJ2-7
clone size: .
CDR3 DNA: TGCGCCAGCAGTGGATCCGGGACAGGGGGCGGCGAGCAGTACTTC
CDR3 protein: CASSGSGTGGGEQYF

D gene: TRBD1
V gene: TRBV5-1
J gene: TRBJ2-5
clone size: .
CDR3 DNA: TGCGCCAGCAGCCCTACCTACGGGACAGGGGAAGAGACCCAGTACTTC
CDR3 protein: CASSPTYGTGEETQYF

D gene: .
V gene: TRBV13
J gene: TRBJ1-2
clone size: .
CDR3 DNA: TGTGCCAGCAGCTTAGAACCAACAGGGAGCCTTGCCTATGGCTACACCTTC
CDR3 protein: CASSLEPTGSLAYGYTF

D gene: .
V gene: TRBV12-5
J gene: TRBJ1-2
clone size: few
CDR3 DNA: TGTGCTAGTGGGTTCGGTGACTATGGCTACACCTTC
CDR3 protein: CASGFGDYGYTF

D gene: TRBD1
V gene: TRBV28
J gene: TRBJ2-5
clone size: .
CDR3 DNA: TGTGCCAGCAGTTTTGTCGACAGGGTGGGCGAGACCCAGTACTTC
CDR3 protein: CASSFVDRVGETQYF

D gene: TRBD1
V gene: TRBV5-1
J gene: TRBJ2-7
clone size: .
CDR3 DNA: TGCGCCAGCAGCTTGCAGACAGGGCCCTTCTACGAGCAGTACTTC
CDR3 protein: CASSLQTGPFYEQYF

D gene: .
V gene: TRBV2
J gene: TRBJ2-1
clone size: .
CDR3 DNA: TGTGCCAGCAGTGCGGGACAATACAATGAGCAGTTCTTC
CDR3 protein: CASSAGQYNEQFF

D gene: TRBD1
V gene: TRBV9
J gene: TRBJ1-5
clone size: .
CDR3 DNA: TGTGCCAGCAGCCCTCAGGGGGTATCGGATCAGCCCCAGCATTTT
CDR3 protein: CASSPQGVSDQPQHF

D gene: TRBD1
V gene: TRBV28
J gene: TRBJ2-3
clone size: .
CDR3 DNA: TGTGCCGGTACAGGGGTGGCGGGTACGCAGTATTTT
CDR3 protein: CAGTGVAGTQYF

D gene: TRBD1
V gene: TRBV2
J gene: TRBJ2-7
clone size: .
CDR3 DNA: TGTGCCAGCAGTGAAACCCGGACAGGGCCCTACGAGCAGTACTTC
CDR3 protein: CASSETRTGPYEQYF

D gene: TRBD1
V gene: TRBV5-4
J gene: TRBJ2-7
clone size: .
CDR3 DNA: TGTGCCAGCAGCTTGGGACAGGGGGCTTTTGAGCAGTACTTC
CDR3 protein: CASSLGQGAFEQYF

D gene: .
V gene: TRBV29-1
J gene: TRBJ1-1
clone size: .
CDR3 DNA: TGCAGCGCAGGGGTAGGGAACACTGAAGCTTTCTTT
CDR3 protein: CSAGVGNTEAFF

D gene: TRBD1
V gene: TRBV4-1
J gene: TRBJ2-5
clone size: few
CDR3 DNA: TGCGCCAGCAGCCGGGACAGCCAAGAGACCCAGTACTTC
CDR3 protein: CASSRDSQETQYF

D gene: TRBD2
V gene: TRBV27
J gene: TRBJ2-7
clone size: .
CDR3 DNA: TGTGCCAGCAGTCCCGGACTAGGCCCCTACGAGCAGTACTTC
CDR3 protein: CASSPGLGPYEQYF